This record looks at one T cell receptor (beta chain) sequence and its context. The clone's antigen remains unknown. No base-level quality is on record; no much larger clone is a single base apart. CDR1 and CDR2 are drawn from the germline V gene: SGHNT, YENEEA. The CDR3 runs 17 amino acids, cysteine and phenylalanine included. Kept here is only the CDR3 DNA, which spans 51 bases and is read in frame from base 1. Germline trimming: 3 bases from V, 0 bases from J; junction bases outside gene matches: 8. Separate from the approximately 700-subject first cohort, the validation cohort of 90 to 150 subjects was the group to which the donors belonged. The data are from a study of cytomegalovirus exposure and HLA in healthy donors (dated by TCRdb to about 2017). The study in broad terms: The roughly 700 repertoires of the first cohort and the 110 or so validation repertoires were produced on the same platform, according to a later analysis. The study was designed to test whether signatures of past pathogen exposure could be identified by cataloging public T cell receptors. In addition to the first cohort of hundreds of subjects, a separate validation cohort of 130 or so different subjects was used. To predict cytomegalovirus infection status, the study brought together high-throughput TCR immunosequencing, statistical association of individual TCRs with disease status, and machine learning.

The paper's findings and limits, for the study overall: The validation cohort had no HLA typing available for a later analysis, so co-occurrence within that cohort was assessed over all 120 or so repertoires. Most TCR sequences were seen in very few donors, while some public TCRs were found in many individuals. A later analysis found that TCRs clustered in the first cohort also tended to co-occur in the 120 validation repertoires, with 90% to 95% of cluster scores above 0. A total of fewer than 200 TCR beta chains were listed by the study as associated with cytomegalovirus. The classifier was reported to diagnose cytomegalovirus status with high specificity and sensitivity in both the original cohort and the validation cohort. In vitro tests confirmed that a few of the cytomegalovirus-associated TCR beta chains recognize cytomegalovirus antigens. According to the authors, the approach could potentially be generalized to other disease states and immunological phenotypes.

Libraries were built with the immunoSEQ multiplex PCR assay. For the original study's pipeline: A statistical classification framework was built to diagnose cytomegalovirus status from the catalog of TCR beta chain sequences. Here the immuneACCESS table is served through TCRdb, limited to in-frame sequences with V and J called. Missing clones are a known gap in these copies; in checked studies unresolved V genes cover under half, and the rest lacks a known reason. The DNA gave D and trimming, while V, J and clone size come from that table. For this sample the table gives tens of thousands of clones, of which roughly 93% were detected only once. Approximately 6.3% of the sample is taken by the ten largest.

The sample taken for sequencing was PBMCs. The chain couples TRBV11-3 to TRBJ2-5; TRBD2 aligns with 9 central bases. The clonotype was recovered from a woman younger than 30 in good health and CMV-seronegative. The bases read TGTGCCAGCAGCTTCGGGCTAGCGGGAACGAACCAAGAGACCCAGTACTTC. Its amino acids are CASSFGLAGTNQETQYF. Beyond the CDR3, the reference TRBV11-3 and TRBJ2-5 genes provide the residues; the full variable domain reads: EAGVVQSPRYKIIEKKQPVAFWCNPISGHNTLYWYLQNLGQGPELLIRYENEEAVDDSQLPKDRFSAERLKGVDSTLKIQPAELGDSAVYLCASSFGLAGTNQETQYFGPGTRLLVL.